This TCR beta chain was sequenced for a study of T cell repertoires in cytomegalovirus infection. Study-wide context: Indicated by public TCR beta signatures were CMV infection and matching HLA type.

TCRdb re-analysed the reads in MiXCR, keeping a single row per CDR3 protein. The table lists around 490,000 distinct CDR3 sequences, more than 20% of them singletons. There are a few counts of this clonotype. V was clipped by 4 bases and J by 9 bases; unmatched bases: 14. Germline assignment: CDR1 MNHEY and CDR2 SVGAGI. This CDR3 region has 16 residues. The source is a human donor in good health (CMV status not recorded). Some clones in this sample may be carry-over from other donors' samples. V and J are TRBV6-5 and TRBJ2-1, with TRBD2 identical over 8 bases. Specimen: PBMCs. CDR3 DNA sequence: TGTGCCAGCAGTTCCTCCGGGACTAGTTACTTCACTGAGCAGTTCTTC. Translation: CASSSSGTSYFTEQFF.